This is a list of T cell receptor beta chains from one sample in a study of regulatory T cells in long-lasting Graves disease. TCRdb fed the multiplex PCR reads into MiXCR, producing one record per CDR3 protein. The table includes 300,000 to 450,000 distinct CDR3 sequences, roughly 16% detected once. Sequenced here: peripheral blood mononuclear cells (PBMCs), sampled at new diagnosis, from a patient treated with antithyroid drugs. The receptors were sampled from a female donor with Graves disease. Each CDR3 is given with its conserved first and last residue. D genes are given only for firm matches. Only part of the rows carry a size: once, few, many, or a class if the clone is expanded.

CDR3 length: 19; D gene: TRBD2; clone size: NA; V gene: TRBV2; J gene: TRBJ2-3; CDR3 protein: CASRSSGTSGGTSTDTQYF; CDR3 DNA: TGTGCCAGCAGATCCTCCGGGACTAGCGGGGGGACGAGCACAGATACGCAGTATTTT
CDR3 length: 15; D gene: NA; clone size: many; V gene: TRBV27; J gene: TRBJ1-1; CDR3 protein: CASSLTRGWNTEAFF; CDR3 DNA: TGTGCCAGCAGTTTAACCCGGGGCTGGAACACTGAAGCTTTCTTT
CDR3 length: 19; D gene: TRBD2; clone size: few; V gene: TRBV5-1; J gene: TRBJ2-2; CDR3 protein: CASSARPKSSGDVTGELFF; CDR3 DNA: TGCGCCAGCAGCGCCCGACCCAAATCTAGCGGGGATGTCACCGGGGAGCTGTTTTTT
CDR3 length: 13; D gene: NA; clone size: NA; V gene: TRBV12-3/TRBV12-4; J gene: TRBJ1-6; CDR3 protein: CASGSLLDSPLHF; CDR3 DNA: TGTGCCAGCGGATCGCTACTTGATTCACCCCTCCACTTT
CDR3 length: 15; D gene: TRBD2; clone size: many; V gene: TRBV20-1; J gene: TRBJ2-5; CDR3 protein: CSARDGKYIREDQYF; CDR3 DNA: TGCAGTGCTAGAGATGGAAAGTATATTCGGGAGGACCAGTACTTC
CDR3 length: 17; D gene: NA; clone size: NA; V gene: TRBV28; J gene: TRBJ1-2; CDR3 protein: CASSLGPRRISNYGYTF; CDR3 DNA: TGTGCCAGCAGTTTAGGCCCCCGACGGATTTCTAACTATGGCTACACCTTC
CDR3 length: 16; D gene: NA; clone size: many; V gene: TRBV3-1; J gene: TRBJ2-7; CDR3 protein: CASSQVLRGVAREQYF; CDR3 DNA: TGTGCCAGCAGCCAAGTGCTCAGGGGGGTAGCGAGGGAGCAGTACTTC
CDR3 length: 15; D gene: TRBD1; clone size: many; V gene: TRBV20-1; J gene: TRBJ1-2; CDR3 protein: CSARPGQGGSYGYTF; CDR3 DNA: TGCAGTGCTAGACCCGGACAGGGAGGTAGCTATGGCTACACCTTC
CDR3 length: 17; D gene: TRBD2; clone size: many; V gene: TRBV28; J gene: TRBJ2-2; CDR3 protein: CASSLTLAGGNTGELFF; CDR3 DNA: TGTGCCAGCAGTCTAACTCTAGCGGGAGGGAACACCGGGGAGCTGTTTTTT
CDR3 length: 16; D gene: NA; clone size: NA; V gene: TRBV27; J gene: TRBJ1-4; CDR3 protein: CASSLSMGRNNEKLFF; CDR3 DNA: TGTGCCAGCAGTTTGAGCATGGGACGGAATAATGAAAAACTGTTTTTT
CDR3 length: 14; D gene: NA; clone size: many; V gene: TRBV3-1; J gene: TRBJ1-1; CDR3 protein: CASSHRAKNTEAFF; CDR3 DNA: TGTGCCAGCAGCCACAGGGCGAAGAACACTGAAGCTTTCTTT
CDR3 length: 16; D gene: NA; clone size: NA; V gene: TRBV28; J gene: TRBJ2-7; CDR3 protein: CASSLNRDSFTYEQYF; CDR3 DNA: TGTGCCAGCAGTTTAAACCGGGACTCTTTTACCTACGAGCAGTACTTC
CDR3 length: 14; D gene: TRBD1; clone size: NA; V gene: TRBV10-3; J gene: TRBJ2-7; CDR3 protein: CAISESGQDTEQYF; CDR3 DNA: TGTGCCATCAGTGAGTCGGGACAGGATACCGAGCAGTACTTC
CDR3 length: 14; D gene: NA; clone size: many; V gene: TRBV5-5; J gene: TRBJ1-4; CDR3 protein: CASSVDRPNEKLFF; CDR3 DNA: TGTGCCAGCAGCGTGGACCGACCCAATGAAAAACTGTTTTTT
CDR3 length: 15; D gene: TRBD1; clone size: many; V gene: TRBV7-2; J gene: TRBJ2-3; CDR3 protein: CASSRQGGATDTQYF; CDR3 DNA: TGTGCCAGCAGTCGACAGGGTGGGGCCACAGATACGCAGTATTTT
CDR3 length: 14; D gene: NA; clone size: many; V gene: TRBV11-2; J gene: TRBJ1-2; CDR3 protein: CASSLSVQNYGYTF; CDR3 DNA: TGTGCCAGCAGCTTAAGTGTACAGAACTATGGCTACACCTTC
CDR3 length: 11; D gene: NA; clone size: many; V gene: TRBV6-5; J gene: TRBJ2-5; CDR3 protein: CASSYRQTQYF; CDR3 DNA: TGTGCCAGCAGTTATCGGCAGACCCAGTACTTC
CDR3 length: 15; D gene: NA; clone size: many; V gene: TRBV7-2; J gene: TRBJ1-3; CDR3 protein: CASSLLASFQSPVYF; CDR3 DNA: TGTGCCAGCAGCTTACTTGCTAGCTTTCAGTCTCCCGTATATTTT
CDR3 length: 12; D gene: NA; clone size: many; V gene: TRBV27; J gene: TRBJ2-7; CDR3 protein: CASRSRSYEQYF; CDR3 DNA: TGTGCCAGCAGAAGCAGGTCCTACGAGCAGTACTTC
CDR3 length: 15; D gene: NA; clone size: NA; V gene: TRBV4-2; J gene: TRBJ2-3; CDR3 protein: CASSPIGGATDTQYF; CDR3 DNA: TGTGCCAGCAGCCCTATAGGGGGAGCCACAGATACGCAGTATTTT
CDR3 length: 17; D gene: NA; clone size: many; V gene: TRBV28; J gene: TRBJ2-3; CDR3 protein: CASSFNRDSSSTDTQYF; CDR3 DNA: TGTGCCAGCAGTTTTAACCGGGACTCATCTAGCACAGATACGCAGTATTTT
CDR3 length: 12; D gene: TRBD2; clone size: many; V gene: TRBV6-1; J gene: TRBJ2-7; CDR3 protein: CARGGSSYEQYF; CDR3 DNA: TGTGCCAGGGGAGGGAGCTCCTACGAGCAGTACTTC
CDR3 length: 15; D gene: TRBD2; clone size: NA; V gene: TRBV19; J gene: TRBJ2-5; CDR3 protein: CASSISTSGGETQYF; CDR3 DNA: TGTGCCAGTAGTATAAGCACTAGCGGAGGGGAGACCCAGTACTTC
CDR3 length: 17; D gene: TRBD2; clone size: NA; V gene: TRBV7-3; J gene: TRBJ2-1; CDR3 protein: CASSPLSGRVTGNEQFF; CDR3 DNA: TGTGCCAGCAGCCCACTCAGCGGGAGGGTCACCGGGAATGAGCAGTTCTTC
CDR3 length: 15; D gene: NA; clone size: NA; V gene: TRBV9; J gene: TRBJ2-7; CDR3 protein: CASSVGDGQSYEQYF; CDR3 DNA: TGTGCCAGCAGCGTAGGGGACGGACAATCCTACGAGCAGTACTTC
CDR3 length: 16; D gene: NA; clone size: NA; V gene: TRBV5-6; J gene: TRBJ1-6; CDR3 protein: CASSLRAEVYNSPLHF; CDR3 DNA: TGTGCCAGCAGCTTAAGGGCCGAAGTCTATAATTCACCCCTCCACTTT
CDR3 length: 12; D gene: NA; clone size: many; V gene: TRBV30; J gene: TRBJ1-1; CDR3 protein: CAWGSDSTEAFF; CDR3 DNA: TGTGCCTGGGGGTCCGACAGCACTGAAGCTTTCTTT
CDR3 length: 15; D gene: NA; clone size: few; V gene: TRBV20-1; J gene: TRBJ2-5; CDR3 protein: CSARHTRVGRETQYF; CDR3 DNA: TGCAGTGCTAGACATACTCGCGTTGGGAGAGAGACCCAGTACTTC
CDR3 length: 16; D gene: NA; clone size: few; V gene: TRBV28; J gene: TRBJ2-6; CDR3 protein: CASSSYDSSGANVLTF; CDR3 DNA: TGTGCCAGCAGTTCCTACGACAGTTCTGGGGCCAACGTCCTGACTTTC
CDR3 length: 15; D gene: NA; clone size: NA; V gene: TRBV7-6; J gene: TRBJ2-7; CDR3 protein: CASSPHSEKAYEQYF; CDR3 DNA: TGTGCCAGCAGCCCCCACAGCGAGAAAGCCTACGAGCAGTACTTC
CDR3 length: 9; D gene: NA; clone size: once; V gene: TRBV7-9; J gene: TRBJ1-2; CDR3 protein: CGGGTGYTF; CDR3 DNA: TGTGGGGGGGGTACTGGCTACACCTTC
CDR3 length: 16; D gene: TRBD1; clone size: many; V gene: TRBV27; J gene: TRBJ1-2; CDR3 protein: CASKGRGDRGNYGYTF; CDR3 DNA: TGTGCCAGCAAGGGACGAGGCGACAGGGGTAACTATGGCTACACCTTC
CDR3 length: 17; D gene: TRBD2; clone size: many; V gene: TRBV7-2; J gene: TRBJ2-7; CDR3 protein: CASSLARLAEPPYEQYF; CDR3 DNA: TGTGCCAGCAGCTTAGCTCGACTAGCGGAACCCCCCTACGAGCAGTACTTC
CDR3 length: 16; D gene: TRBD2; clone size: many; V gene: TRBV24-1; J gene: TRBJ2-1; CDR3 protein: CATSAVTSGRASEQFF; CDR3 DNA: TGTGCCACCAGTGCCGTGACTAGCGGGAGGGCCTCTGAGCAGTTCTTC
CDR3 length: 19; D gene: TRBD1; clone size: many; V gene: TRBV28; J gene: TRBJ1-5; CDR3 protein: CASISRPQGAVFWNQPQHF; CDR3 DNA: TGTGCCAGCATCTCGAGGCCACAGGGGGCGGTTTTTTGGAATCAGCCCCAGCATTTT